This paragraph reports one T cell receptor beta chain. Its antigen is not known. The sample comes from a study of T cell responses to AZD1222 COVID-19 vaccine. Germline trimming cut 6 bases from V and 5 bases from J; bases unmatched to any gene: 9. Germline V gene data show CDR1 as SGHAT and CDR2 as FQNNGV. The CDR3 consists of 15 residues. The protocol was immunoSEQ multiplex PCR, while the TCRdb copy is restricted to in-frame clones and leaves out a portion. Altogether 180,000 or so clones are present, approximately 91% being singletons, with the ten largest covering around 1.9%. General study results and limits: None of the repertoires were sampled until the peak T cell response had passed.

The sequence derives from an adult who received the AZD1222 COVID-19 vaccine. Sequencing used peripheral blood, obtained 28 days after the second AZD1222 dose. The chain uses TRBV11-2 and TRBJ2-1; TRBD1 matches at 8 bases. This CDR3 reads CASRVDRALDNEQFF. In nucleotides, the CDR3 is TGTGCCAGCAGAGTGGACAGGGCATTAGACAATGAGCAGTTCTTC. The full variable domain, completed using reference TRBV11-2 and TRBJ2-1, is EAGVAQSPRYKIIEKRQSVAFWCNPISGHATLYWYQQILGQGPKLLIQFQNNGVVDDSQLPKDRFSAERLKGVDSTLKIQPAKLEDSAVYLCASRVDRALDNEQFFGPGTRLTVL.